This paragraph reports one T cell receptor beta chain. What it binds is unknown. This entry comes from a study of PD-1 blockade in classical Hodgkin lymphoma. Study-wide findings and caveats: The repertoire differences lack a defined cause, possibly disease activity or prior therapy. The authors excluded patients who started nivolumab under 1 year after ASCT. Newly diagnosed patients and complete responders had comparable diversity at baseline.

Trimming removed 2 bases from V and 0 bases from J, with 8 bases in between. This CDR3 region has 14 residues. Germline V gene sequence: CDR1 SGHAT, CDR2 FQNNGV. With no exception, relapse followed autologous stem cell transplantation in all patients, and brentuximab vedotin exposure varied. Under best response, outcomes were complete response, partial response or progressive disease. Measured with immunoSEQ multiplex PCR; TCRdb has only the in-frame clones, and not every one. The repertoire holds some 93,000 clones, with roughly 92% as singletons. This chain joins TRBV11-2 and TRBJ2-7; maybe TRBD2 (5 bases). The clonotype comes from a human donor with classical Hodgkin lymphoma. The material sequenced was peripheral blood mononuclear cells (PBMCs), taken at baseline. This CDR3 reads CASSLTGSSYEQYF. The CDR3, as DNA: TGTGCCAGCAGCTTAACTGGGAGCTCCTACGAGCAGTACTTC.